This T cell receptor (beta chain) originates from a study of response to subunit inactivated influenza vaccine. Broader study findings: Every seasonal influenza vaccination brings in few new T cells, the authors suggested.

TCRdb analysed the RT-PCR reads with MiXCR anew, one entry per CDR3 protein. The sample includes approximately 570,000 distinct CDR3 sequences, approximately 7.7% seen only once; the top ten take 10% to 15%. The germline gives CDR1 MNHNS, CDR2 SASEGT. CDR3 size: 12 residues. The V gene lost 8 bases and the J gene lost 3 bases, with 8 bases spanning the gap. This clonotype has a count of ten or more. Its antigen is currently unknown. This receptor was obtained from a man aged 45 to 70 who received an inactivated influenza vaccine. The rearrangement uses TRBV6-1 and TRBJ1-5; unclear D gene. The material was PBMCs from blood, obtained roughly 24 months after vaccination. CDR3 amino acids: CASSRDNQPQHF. The CDR3 region has the DNA TGTGCCAGCTCAAGGGACAATCAGCCCCAGCATTTT.